The 24 T cell receptor beta chains presented below share a single source sample, sequenced in a study of CD8 T cells in ankylosing spondylitis. In TCRdb, the 5' RACE reads were re-called with MiXCR into one record per CDR3 protein. The sample carries under 200,000 distinct CDR3 sequences, roughly 11% recorded once. Sample: blood, either unsorted or a sorted T cell fraction (not recorded which). These receptors were taken from a male donor with ankylosing spondylitis or in good health (not recorded which).

This clonotype was seen a handful of times. The rearrangement joins TRBV3-1 to TRBJ2-3; perhaps TRBD2 as D (6 bases). V gave up 0 bases and J gave up 1 base, with 14 bases separating them. This CDR3 contains 17 residues. The germline gives CDR1 LGHDT, CDR2 YNNKEL (reference sequence). In nucleotides, the CDR3 is TGTGCCAGCAGCCAAGATCGGGAGCTTACCCGCACAGATACGCAGTATTTT. Residues: CASSQDRELTRTDTQYF.

This clonotype was found many times. This chain links TRBV4-3 with TRBJ2-2, with D perhaps given as TRBD1 or TRBD2 (5 bases each). Trimming stripped 0 bases from V and 6 bases from J, with 23 bases between. This CDR3 is 19 amino acids long. CDR1 and CDR2 from the germline V gene are LGHNA and YSLEER. CDR3 nucleotide sequence: TGCGCCAGCAGCCAAGATTATCTATTAAGGGGAGAAGAGGCCGGGGAGCTGTTTTTT. Translating gives CASSQDYLLRGEEAGELFF.

This clonotype was seen many times. The J gene is TRBJ2-2, the V gene TRBV7-6, with D possibly being TRBD1 (5 bases). The CDR3 is 15 residues long. Between the trimmed V and J ends, which lost 2 bases and 5 bases, there was a span of 12 bases. Germline lookup yields CDR1 SGHVS and CDR2 FNYEAQ. CDR3 in amino acids: CASSLFQGRTGELFF. The CDR3 DNA reads as TGTGCCAGCAGCTTATTCCAGGGAAGGACCGGGGAGCTGTTTTTT.

The CDR3 nucleotides read TGTGCCAGCAGCTTAGATTCGAGGGCGGGGTCTCGCGAGCAGTACTTC. Protein sequence: CASSLDSRAGSREQYF. The J gene is TRBJ2-7, the V gene TRBV7-2; a possible D gene is TRBD2 (6 bases). Germline V gene data show CDR1 as SGHTA and CDR2 as FQGNSA. Deletions cut 1 base from V and 6 bases from J, with 19 bases between. The length of the CDR3 is 16 residues.

This clonotype was detected many times. This rearrangement joins TRBV12-3 or TRBV12-4 to TRBJ1-5, with D hard to call. This CDR3 has 15 amino acids. Between the trimmed V and J ends, which lost 5 bases and 2 bases, there was a span of 13 bases. The CDR3 region has the DNA TGTGCCAGCAGTGGCGGACGAAGCGGCAATCAGCCCCAGCATTTT. Amino acids: CASSGGRSGNQPQHF.

This clonotype was detected only a few times. The chain employs TRBV11-2 and TRBJ1-1; D is undetermined. V lost 1 base and J lost 5, with 11 bases in between. The CDR3 runs 14 residues. Germline assignment: CDR1 SGHAT and CDR2 FQNNGV. CDR3 loop: CASSLAVGVTEAFF. The DNA of the CDR3 is TGTGCCAGCAGCTTAGCGGTCGGGGTAACTGAAGCTTTCTTT.

At least ten counts were recorded for this clonotype. This chain uses TRBV20-1 with TRBJ2-3; the D gene is possibly TRBD1 (5 bases). Per germline, CDR1 DFQATT and CDR2 SNEGSKA (reference sequence). V lost 2 bases, J lost 1 base, and 10 bases lay in between. The CDR3 is 14 residues long. The CDR3 sequence is CSARQGLGTDTQYF. The DNA for the CDR3 is TGCAGTGCTAGACAGGGCCTGGGCACAGATACGCAGTATTTT.

The genes are TRBV7-9 and TRBJ2-1, with D possibly being TRBD2 (6 bases). This CDR3 comprises 14 residues. The V gene's germline CDR1 is SEHNR and CDR2 FQNEAQ (reference sequence). Trimming took off 4 bases at V and 5 bases at J, with 12 bases between the two ends. The CDR3 loop is CASSSMGLHNEQFF. CDR3 coding DNA: TGTGCCAGCAGCTCGATGGGACTGCACAATGAGCAGTTCTTC.

This clonotype has ten or more counts. The V and J genes are TRBV15 and TRBJ2-1, with TRBD2 matching over 8 bases. Unmatched junction bases numbered 8, after V lost 7 bases and J lost 6 bases. There are 14 residues in the CDR3. Germline V gene data show CDR1 as LNHNV and CDR2 as YYDKDF (reference sequence). CDR3 nucleotide sequence: TGTGCCACCAAGGCGGAGCGGGGGCTCAATGAGCAGTTCTTC. Its protein product is CATKAERGLNEQFF.

This clonotype was detected ten times or more. The V call is TRBV5-1, the J call TRBJ1-1; D is undetermined. V was shortened by 0 bases and J by 4 bases, with 10 bases between the two germline ends. Germline V gene lookup returns CDR1 SGHRS and CDR2 YFSETQ. The CDR3 runs 14 residues. The CDR3 DNA follows: TGCGCCAGCAGCTTGGATCGTCCCGGCACTGAAGCTTTCTTT. Amino acids: CASSLDRPGTEAFF. The complete variable domain, with remaining parts taken from reference TRBV5-1 and TRBJ1-1, reads KAGVTQTPRYLIKTRGQQVTLSCSPISGHRSVSWYQQTPGQGLQFLFEYFSETQRNKGNFPGRFSGRQFSNSRSEMNVSTLELGDSALYLCASSLDRPGTEAFFGQGTRLTVV.

There are many counts of this clonotype. The rearrangement joins TRBV20-1 to TRBJ1-1; D perhaps matches TRBD1 (6 bases). Germline CDR1 DFQATT, CDR2 SNEGSKA (reference sequence). This CDR3 contains 14 residues. The V and J ends lost 0 bases and 4 bases respectively, with 12 bases between them. CDR3 residues: CSARDYKGGTEAFF. The DNA for the CDR3 is TGCAGTGCTAGAGATTATAAGGGGGGCACTGAAGCTTTCTTT.

This clonotype has at least ten counts. V is TRBV29-1 and J is TRBJ2-1; 9 nucleotides agree with TRBD1. Trimming removed 7 bases from V and 0 bases from J; junction bases left unmatched: 4. CDR1 is SQVTM, CDR2 ANQGSEA, per germline. The CDR3 is made up of 14 amino acids. This CDR3 is CSGTGGASYNEQFF. In DNA, the CDR3 is TGCAGCGGTACAGGGGGCGCCTCCTACAATGAGCAGTTCTTC.

This clonotype was counted at least ten times. This rearrangement joins TRBV12-5 to TRBJ1-2; possible D gene TRBD1, 5 bases. CDR1 and CDR2 (germline): LGHNT, FRNRAP. This CDR3 is built from 15 residues. V shed 1 base and J shed 3 bases, with 12 bases lying between them. The CDR3: CASGLAPPGDYGYTF. In nucleotides, the CDR3 is TGTGCTAGTGGTTTGGCCCCTCCGGGGGACTATGGCTACACCTTC.

The chain carries TRBV18 and TRBJ1-2; 8 bases map to TRBD1. This CDR3 comprises 17 residues. V lost 1 base, J lost 2 bases, and 9 bases stayed unmatched. Looked up from germline, CDR1 is KGHSH and CDR2 is LQKENI. This CDR3 is CASSPRQGADLNYGYTF. The CDR3 region has the DNA TGTGCCAGCTCACCACGGCAGGGGGCGGACCTGAACTATGGCTACACCTTC. Variable domain in full (rest from reference TRBV18 and TRBJ1-2): NAGVMQNPRHLVRRRGQEARLRCSPMKGHSHVYWYRQLPEEGLKFMVYLQKENIIDESGMPKERFSAEFPKEGPSILRIQQVVRGDSAAYFCASSPRQGADLNYGYTFGSGTRLTVV.

This clonotype came up many times. The chain combines TRBV5-6 with TRBJ1-4, with D possibly being TRBD1 (5 bases). The germline CDR1 and CDR2 sequences are SGHDT and YYEEEE. CDR3 length: 15 amino acids. The germline V and J ends were trimmed by 5 bases and 0 bases, with 11 bases remaining between them. In nucleotides, the CDR3 is TGTGCCAGCAGTTCCTGGGGGGCAACTAATGAAAAACTGTTTTTT. It is translated as CASSSWGATNEKLFF.

This clonotype was recorded at least ten times. The chain carries TRBV5-1 and TRBJ2-1, with 8 positions matching TRBD2. V trimming: 3 bases; J trimming: 9 bases; junction bases outside the gene matches: 5. Germline CDR1 and CDR2: SGHRS and YFSETQ. The CDR3 extends over 13 amino acids. CDR3 sequence reads: CASSSGRASEQFF. DNA for the CDR3: TGCGCCAGCAGCTCCGGGAGGGCCTCTGAGCAGTTCTTC.

This clonotype has more than one count but fewer than ten. The gene calls are TRBV7-2 and TRBJ2-7; 7 positions match TRBD1. CDR1 is SGHTA, CDR2 FQGNSA, per germline. Trimming took 3 bases from V and 0 from J; bases not matched to a gene: 2. The CDR3 runs 14 residues. The CDR3 nucleotides read TGTGCCAGCAGCTTGGACAGGTACTCCTACGAGCAGTACTTC. The encoded protein is CASSLDRYSYEQYF.

There are a few counts of this clonotype. This rearrangement joins TRBV27 to TRBJ2-2; TRBD1 matches at 10 bases. The CDR3 sequence is 16 residues long. Germline V gives CDR1 MNHEY, CDR2 SMNVEV (reference sequence). The junction had 11 bases not matched to a gene; V was cut back by 6 bases and J by 7 bases. Here the CDR3 reads CASRSGQGYLGGELFF. The CDR3 region has the DNA TGTGCCAGCAGATCGGGACAGGGGTATTTGGGCGGGGAGCTGTTTTTT.

This clonotype was seen at least ten times. The chain is built from TRBV4-2 and TRBJ2-4; 13 bases line up with TRBD2. V was clipped by 0 bases and J by 10 bases; unmatched bases: 6. The CDR3 spans 16 residues. Germline CDR1 reads LGHNA; CDR2 reads YNFKEQ. The CDR3 loop is CASSQDAGLAGYIQYF. The CDR3 DNA sequence: TGTGCCAGCAGCCAAGATGCGGGACTAGCGGGATATATTCAGTACTTC.

There are a few counts of this clonotype. The genes are TRBV18 and TRBJ2-7; 9 bases match TRBD2. The germline V gene encodes CDR1 KGHSH and CDR2 LQKENI. Losses at the gene ends were 3 bases for V and 2 bases for J; bases not matched to a gene: 11. The CDR3 is 17 amino acids. The CDR3 DNA reads as TGTGCCAGCTCACCTCCGCGGGGGGGACCAGCGCCCTACGAGCAGTACTTC. Its translation: CASSPPRGGPAPYEQYF.

With respect to this clonotype: A read error is possible here, since a much larger clone lies one base away. CDR3 nucleotides: TGTGCCAGCAGCCAAGATTCTAGCGAGGGGGTTAAGCAGCCTTACGAGCAGTACTTC. Translation gives CASSQDSSEGVKQPYEQYF. The J gene is TRBJ2-7, the V gene TRBV4-2, with D perhaps TRBD1 or TRBD2 (6 bases each). Trimming left V 0 bases short and J 4 bases short, with 25 bases between. The CDR3 runs to 19 residues. Germline loops: CDR1 LGHNA, CDR2 YNFKEQ.

This clonotype was counted between two and nine times. The V call is TRBV7-9, the J call TRBJ1-1; maybe TRBD1 (6 bases). Trimming removed 1 base at V and 4 bases at J, with 13 bases between. The CDR3 contains 15 residues. Germline V lookup: CDR1 SEHNR, CDR2 FQNEAQ (reference sequence). This CDR3 reads CASSLVRGPVTEAFF. As DNA, the CDR3 is TGTGCCAGCAGCTTAGTTCGGGGGCCGGTCACTGAAGCTTTCTTT.

This chain links TRBV20-1 with TRBJ2-5; TRBD2 matches at 9 bases. The CDR3 has 14 amino acids. The V and J ends lost 3 bases and 7 bases, in that order; junction bases with no gene match: 9. Looked up from germline, CDR1 is DFQATT and CDR2 is SNEGSKA (reference sequence). CDR3 loop: CSASEGLAQGTQYF. CDR3 nucleotides: TGCAGTGCTAGCGAGGGACTAGCTCAGGGGACCCAGTACTTC.

This clonotype showed up just a few times. The rearrangement joins TRBV12-3 or TRBV12-4 to TRBJ1-2; 10 bases agree with TRBD1. V gave up 5 bases and J gave up 6 bases; unmatched junction bases: 6. The CDR3 runs to 14 residues. The CDR3 loop is CASSPGTGDHGYTF. The CDR3 nucleotides read TGTGCCAGCAGTCCCGGGACAGGGGACCATGGCTACACCTTC.